This T cell receptor beta chain derives from a study of blood T cell repertoires in COVID-19. In the study overall: Samples representing acute and convalescent COVID-19 were sourced from the United States, Italy and Spain. The analysed material was cDNA or gDNA that came from T cells, B-cell-depleted T cells, or PBMCs.

Authors' processing steps: Reference gene primer amplification gave estimated nucleated cell counts. Data came from immunoSEQ multiplex PCR; TCRdb stores just in-frame clones and leaves some out. V and J calls and clone size are as listed in that table; D and trimming were resolved from the DNA. The data contain over 95,000 clones, 85% of them seen just once; the ten biggest clones take up more than 10%. V lost 4 bases, J lost 1 base, and 4 bases stayed unmatched. The germline gives CDR1 SGHRS, CDR2 YFSETQ. CDR3 size: 14 residues. This chain connects TRBV5-1 to TRBJ1-1, with TRBD1 identical over 7 bases. The sample taken for sequencing was peripheral blood. This sequence was found in a human donor in a cohort sampled during active COVID-19. The CDR3 bases are TGCGCCAGCAGCCTGGGACAGCAGAACACTGAAGCTTTCTTT. It codes for CASSLGQQNTEAFF.